This is a list of T cell receptor beta chains from one sample in a study of CD8+ T cells in alopecia areata. This table comes from immunoSEQ multiplex PCR, and its TCRdb copy is limited to in-frame clones, with some not included. Altogether fewer than 200,000 clones are present, about 63% being singletons, with the ten largest covering roughly 14%. Specimen: CD4+ T cells sorted from blood, collected at week 0. These receptors all come from a human donor with alopecia areata. Both conserved end residues are part of each CDR3. The order of the fields is V gene, clone size, D gene, J gene, CDR3 DNA, CDR3 protein. A D gene is named only where the DNA matches it firmly. Size tells how often a clone was seen (once, few, many) or the class of an expanded clone, and some rows leave it out.

>TRBV7-9|NA|NA|TRBJ1-5
TGTGCCAGCAGCTTAGAGCGAGGCGGTACAGGGCCCAATCAGCCCCAGCATTTT
CASSLERGGTGPNQPQHF
>TRBV9|NA|TRBD2|TRBJ2-3
TGTGCCAGCAGCACCCGGACTAGCGGGGATACGCAGTATTTT
CASSTRTSGDTQYF
>TRBV4-1|few|TRBD1|TRBJ1-5
TGCGCCAGCAGCTCCCTCTCTCGGCAGGGGGCGTTTCAGCCCCAGCATTTT
CASSSLSRQGAFQPQHF
>TRBV4-2|NA|NA|TRBJ2-5
TGTGCCAGCAGCCAAGATCCAACAGGGCGGGAGACCCAGTACTTC
CASSQDPTGRETQYF
>TRBV27|many|NA|TRBJ1-6
TGTGCCAGCAGTACCCTCTTGACAGGACGAAATTCACCCCTCCACTTT
CASSTLLTGRNSPLHF
>TRBV29-1|NA|TRBD2|TRBJ2-5
TGCAGCGTGCAGGCGCTAGCGGGACTGCAAGAGACCCAGTACTTC
CSVQALAGLQETQYF
>TRBV5-1|NA|NA|TRBJ2-3
TGCGCCACACGTCGGCAGGGCACCACAGATACGCAGTATTTT
CATRRQGTTDTQYF
>TRBV5-1|few|TRBD1|TRBJ2-7
TGCGCCAGCAGCGGGACAGGGTACGAGCAGTACTTC
CASSGTGYEQYF
>TRBV4-1|NA|TRBD2|TRBJ2-7
TGCGCCAGCAGCCAAGCTAGCGGACCCTACGAGCAGTACTTC
CASSQASGPYEQYF
>TRBV5-1|NA|NA|TRBJ2-3
TGCGCCAGCAGCTTGGCCACGAGTAGCACAGATACGCAGTATTTT
CASSLATSSTDTQYF
>TRBV29-1|NA|NA|TRBJ1-2
TGCAGCGTTGGGGGCACTAACTATGGCTACACCTTC
CSVGGTNYGYTF
>TRBV29-1|few|NA|TRBJ1-4
TGCAGCGCCGGAACGAGATGGGAAAAACTGTTTTTT
CSAGTRWEKLFF
>TRBV6-5|NA|NA|TRBJ1-3
TGTGCCAGCAGTTACGGGGGAGGGGGAAACACCATATATTTT
CASSYGGGGNTIYF
>TRBV7-6|NA|NA|TRBJ2-3
TGTGCCAGCAGCTTATGGGACGCCACAGATACGCAGTATTTT
CASSLWDATDTQYF
>TRBV5-6|once|TRBD1|TRBJ1-2
TGTGCCAGCAGCTTGGGGACAGGGGACTATGGCTACACCTTC
CASSLGTGDYGYTF
>TRBV4-1|NA|NA|TRBJ1-2
TGCGCCAGCAGCCAAGTAGGGTTGGATGGCTACACCTTC
CASSQVGLDGYTF
>TRBV30|few|NA|TRBJ1-1
TGTGCCGGCGCTGGGGGGCAGAACACTGAAGCTTTCTTT
CAGAGGQNTEAFF
>TRBV19|few|NA|TRBJ1-5
TGTGCCAGTAGTACGGGGATTGGTCAGCCCCAGCATTTT
CASSTGIGQPQHF
>TRBV2|NA|NA|TRBJ1-1
TGTGCCAGCAGTAGAACGGTGCCTGAAGCTTTCTTT
CASSRTVPEAFF
>TRBV2|NA|TRBD2|TRBJ2-3
TGTGCCAGCAGTGAAGCCGGACTAGCGATTTCCACAGATACGCAGTATTTT
CASSEAGLAISTDTQYF
>TRBV4-1|NA|NA|TRBJ2-5
TGCGCCAGCAGCCATCGTGGACTCCAAGAGACCCAGTACTTC
CASSHRGLQETQYF
>TRBV30|NA|NA|TRBJ1-1
TGTGCCTGGAGTGTCGCGGGTCTGAACACTGAAGCTTTCTTT
CAWSVAGLNTEAFF
>TRBV29-1|few|NA|TRBJ2-7
TGCAGCGTTCTCGACGCTTACGAGCAGTACTTC
CSVLDAYEQYF
>TRBV27|NA|NA|TRBJ1-5
TGTGCCAGCGCTCCGTTTGGATATAGCAATCAGCCCCAGCATTTT
CASAPFGYSNQPQHF
>TRBV9|NA|TRBD2|TRBJ2-7
TGTGCCAGCAGCGTAGAACTAGCGGGAGAAGCCTACGAGCAGTACTTC
CASSVELAGEAYEQYF
>TRBV30|NA|NA|TRBJ2-3
TGTGCCTGGAGTGTTGGCGGGGTCATAGATACGCAGTATTTT
CAWSVGGVIDTQYF
>TRBV29-1|NA|TRBD1|TRBJ2-7
TGCAGCGTTGAAGCCCGAGTTGGGACAGGAGCCTACGAGCAGTACTTC
CSVEARVGTGAYEQYF
>TRBV29-1|NA|NA|TRBJ1-5
TGCAGCGTACGAACAGGGAACAATCAGCCCCAGCATTTT
CSVRTGNNQPQHF
>TRBV2|NA|NA|TRBJ1-2
TGTGCCAGCAGGGGGGACACCTCCTATGGCTACACCTTC
CASRGDTSYGYTF
>TRBV18|NA|NA|TRBJ1-1
TGTGCCAGCTCACCGAGCTTTGGGGCTACTGAAGCTTTCTTT
CASSPSFGATEAFF
>TRBV2|NA|NA|TRBJ1-5
TGTGCCAGCAGTGCGGGACCCGGCGGTCAGCCCCAGCATTTT
CASSAGPGGQPQHF
>TRBV4-1|NA|NA|TRBJ1-5
TGCGCCAGCAGCCAAGAGGGGAGTCAGCCCCAGCATTTT
CASSQEGSQPQHF
>TRBV4-1|NA|TRBD1|TRBJ1-2
TGCGCCAGCAGCCAAGATCATCGAGGGACAGTACCGAACGGACAGTATGGCTACACCTTC
CASSQDHRGTVPNGQYGYTF
>TRBV2|NA|TRBD2|TRBJ2-1
TGTGCCAGCAGTGAACGGGGAGGGTCCTACAATGAGCAGTTCTTC
CASSERGGSYNEQFF
>TRBV5-4|few|NA|TRBJ2-5
TGTGCCAGCAGCTTGGGACTAGACGAGACCCAGTACTTC
CASSLGLDETQYF
>TRBV4-2|NA|NA|TRBJ2-5
TGTGCCAGCAGCCACGGGACCCAGTACTTC
CASSHGTQYF
>TRBV7-9|NA|TRBD1|TRBJ2-7
TGTGCCAGCAGCTTGGCCGGGACAGGTTTTTACGAGCAGTACTTC
CASSLAGTGFYEQYF
>TRBV30|NA|TRBD1|TRBJ1-2
TGTGCCTGGCTACCAGGGGGCCTTATCTATGGCTACACCTTC
CAWLPGGLIYGYTF
>TRBV27|NA|NA|TRBJ2-4
TGTGCCAGCAGTTTAAGTCTGGGGTCAAGGAACATTCAGTACTTC
CASSLSLGSRNIQYF
>TRBV29-1|NA|NA|TRBJ2-7
TGCAGCGTTGGGGGGGTCCTCTCCTACGAGCAGTACTTC
CSVGGVLSYEQYF
>TRBV19|few|TRBD1|TRBJ1-1
TGTGCCAGTAGTGTCAAACAGGGGGCGAACACTGAAGCTTTCTTT
CASSVKQGANTEAFF
>TRBV20-1|once|NA|TRBJ1-2
TGCAGTGCTAGAGATTATGGCTACACCTTC
CSARDYGYTF
>TRBV7-2|NA|TRBD1|TRBJ1-6
TGTGCCAGCAGCGTCGGGACAGGGACTGCCCAAACCCTCCACTTT
CASSVGTGTAQTLHF
>TRBV11-1|NA|TRBD2|TRBJ2-7
TGTGCCAGCAGCTTACGGGGGGATCGATACTCCTACGAGCAGTACTTC
CASSLRGDRYSYEQYF
>TRBV29-1|NA|NA|TRBJ1-1
TGCAGCGTTGAAGGTCAGCTGAACACTGAAGCTTTCTTT
CSVEGQLNTEAFF
>TRBV11-1|NA|NA|TRBJ2-3
TGTGCCAGCAGCTTACGGACGAGGGTCACAGATACGCAGTATTTT
CASSLRTRVTDTQYF
>TRBV6-5|once|TRBD2|TRBJ2-5
TGTGCCAGCAGGGGACTAGCTACAGAGACCCAGTACTTC
CASRGLATETQYF